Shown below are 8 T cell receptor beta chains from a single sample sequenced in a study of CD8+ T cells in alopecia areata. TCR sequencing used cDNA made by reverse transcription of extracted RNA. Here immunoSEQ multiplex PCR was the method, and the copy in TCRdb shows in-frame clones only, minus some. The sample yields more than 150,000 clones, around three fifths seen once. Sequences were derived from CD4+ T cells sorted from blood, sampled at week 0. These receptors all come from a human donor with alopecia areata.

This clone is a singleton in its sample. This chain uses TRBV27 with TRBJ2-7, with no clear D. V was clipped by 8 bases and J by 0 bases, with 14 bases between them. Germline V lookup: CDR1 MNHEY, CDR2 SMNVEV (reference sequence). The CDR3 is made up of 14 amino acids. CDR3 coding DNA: TGTGCCAGCCCTCGGGCCGGCCACTCCTACGAGCAGTACTTC. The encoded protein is CASPRAGHSYEQYF.

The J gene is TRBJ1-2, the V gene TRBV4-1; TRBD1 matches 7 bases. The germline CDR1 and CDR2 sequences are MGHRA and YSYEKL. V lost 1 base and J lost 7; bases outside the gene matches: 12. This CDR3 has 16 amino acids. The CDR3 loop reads CASSQAPRDSPFGYTF. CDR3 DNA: TGCGCCAGCAGCCAAGCACCCCGGGACAGTCCCTTTGGCTACACCTTC.

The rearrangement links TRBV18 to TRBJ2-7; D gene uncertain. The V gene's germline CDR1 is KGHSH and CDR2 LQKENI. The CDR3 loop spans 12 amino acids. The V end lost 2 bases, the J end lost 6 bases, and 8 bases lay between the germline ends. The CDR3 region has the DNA TGTGCCAGCTCACCATTAGGCGGCGAGCAGTACTTC. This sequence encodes CASSPLGGEQYF.

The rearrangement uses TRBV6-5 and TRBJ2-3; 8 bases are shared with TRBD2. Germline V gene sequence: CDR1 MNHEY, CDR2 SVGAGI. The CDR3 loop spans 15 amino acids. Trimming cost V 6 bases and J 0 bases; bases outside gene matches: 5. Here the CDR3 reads CASRYSGASTDTQYF. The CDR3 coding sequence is TGTGCCAGCAGATATAGCGGGGCTAGCACAGATACGCAGTATTTT.

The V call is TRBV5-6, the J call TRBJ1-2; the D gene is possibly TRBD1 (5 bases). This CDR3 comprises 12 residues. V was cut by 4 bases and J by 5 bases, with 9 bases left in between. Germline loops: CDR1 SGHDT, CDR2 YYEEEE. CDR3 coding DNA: TGTGCCAGCAGCGCTAGACAGTATGGCTACACCTTC. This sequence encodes CASSARQYGYTF.

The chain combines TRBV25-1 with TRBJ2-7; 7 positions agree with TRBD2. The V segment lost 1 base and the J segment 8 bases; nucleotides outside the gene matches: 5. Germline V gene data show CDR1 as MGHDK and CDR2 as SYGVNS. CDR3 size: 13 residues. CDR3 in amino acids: CASSEWGGGKQYF. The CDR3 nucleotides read TGTGCCAGCAGTGAATGGGGGGGAGGGAAGCAGTACTTC.

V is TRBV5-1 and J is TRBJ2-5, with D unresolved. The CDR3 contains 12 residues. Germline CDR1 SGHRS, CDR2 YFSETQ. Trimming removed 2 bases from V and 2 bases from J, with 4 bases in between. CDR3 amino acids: CASSFVQETQYF. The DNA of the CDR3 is TGCGCCAGCAGCTTCGTACAAGAGACCCAGTACTTC.

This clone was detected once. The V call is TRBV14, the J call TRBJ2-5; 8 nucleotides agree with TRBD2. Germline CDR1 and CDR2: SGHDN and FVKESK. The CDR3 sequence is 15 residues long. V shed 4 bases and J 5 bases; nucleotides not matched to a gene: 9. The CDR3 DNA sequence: TGTGCCAGCAGCCCTGGACTAGCTCGTCGGGAGACCCAGTACTTC. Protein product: CASSPGLARRETQYF.